Below, 15 T cell receptor beta chains from the same sample are listed, as sequenced in a study of cytomegalovirus exposure and HLA in healthy donors. Researchers ran the PCR with 60 Vbeta and 13 Jbeta primers. Here immunoSEQ multiplex PCR was the method, and the copy in TCRdb shows in-frame clones only, minus some. The data contain around 140,000 clones, around 80% of them singletons. The sequenced material came from PBMCs. These receptor sequences come from a woman aged 25 to 39 in good health and CMV-seronegative.

J is TRBJ2-5 and V is TRBV4-1, with 11 nucleotides matching TRBD2. The better agreement between TRBJ2-7 and the DNA end casts doubt on the J call. CDR3 length equals 16 residues. The germline V gene has CDR1 MGHRA and CDR2 YSYEKL. In DNA form, the CDR3 reads TGCGCCAGCAGCCAGGGGATTACTAGCGGGAGCTACGAGCAGTACTTC. This gives the protein CASSQGITSGSYEQYF.

The CDR3 sequence is CASSIARGTGELFF. As DNA, the CDR3 is TGTGCCAGTAGTATAGCCAGGGGCACCGGGGAGCTGTTTTTT. V gene TRBV19 combines with J gene TRBJ2-2, with D possibly matching TRBD1 (6 bases). This CDR3 is 14 amino acids long. Trimming took 1 base from V and 4 from J, leaving 7 bases between them. Germline-derived CDR1 and CDR2 are LNHDA and SQIVND (reference sequence).

This chain uses TRBV30 with TRBJ1-2, with TRBD1 as a possible D gene (5 bases). Germline V lookup: CDR1 GTSNPN, CDR2 SVGIG (reference sequence). V lost 4 bases and J lost 3, with 15 bases in between. The CDR3 loop spans 14 amino acids. CDR3 sequence: CAWNRGSADYGYTF. The CDR3 DNA is TGTGCCTGGAACCGGGGGTCGGCGGACTATGGCTACACCTTC.

Only a few counts were recorded for this clone. The chain combines TRBV4-3 with TRBJ2-2, with TRBD2 matching over 8 bases. The germline V gene has CDR1 LGHNA and CDR2 YSLEER. The CDR3 is 14 residues long. Trimming took 3 bases from V and 6 from J; bases not matched to a gene: 3. The CDR3 DNA follows: TGCGCCAGCAGCCATGGACTAGCCCCCGGGGAGCTGTTTTTT. Its protein is CASSHGLAPGELFF.

V is TRBV4-3 and J is TRBJ1-1; D may be TRBD1 (6 bases). From germline, CDR1 is LGHNA and CDR2 YSLEER. Trimming pared 0 bases from V and 2 bases from J, leaving 10 bases between. The CDR3 consists of 15 residues. In DNA form, the CDR3 reads TGCGCCAGCAGCCAAGATTCGGGGACAAACACTGAAGCTTTCTTT. Translated, it gives CASSQDSGTNTEAFF.

The rearrangement links TRBV7-6 to TRBJ1-2; no definite D call. CDR3 length equals 13 residues. CDR1 is SGHVS, CDR2 FNYEAQ, per germline. Trimming took 5 bases from V and 8 from J, leaving 15 bases between them. The CDR3 spells CASSPPAGRGYTF. CDR3 nucleotides: TGTGCCAGCAGCCCCCCGGCGGGTAGGGGCTACACCTTC.

Regarding this clone: Its ends do not fully match the called genes, so a read error is possible. The gene calls are TRBV7-9 and TRBJ2-2; D is possibly TRBD2 (6 bases). The germline CDR1 and CDR2 sequences are SEHNR and FQNEAQ (reference sequence). The CDR3 covers 15 residues. The CDR3 DNA is TGTTCCAGCAGGCTTAGCGGAGAAGGGACCGGGGAGCTGTTTTTT. This gives the protein CSSRLSGEGTGELFF.

Remarks on this clone: One junction end disagrees with the germline gene, perhaps due to a read error. The rearrangement joins TRBV7-2 to TRBJ2-7; D not resolved. Germline V gives CDR1 SGHTA, CDR2 FQGNSA. The CDR3 length is 12 residues. The CDR3 here is CASSLVGYEQYF. The CDR3 nucleotides read TGTGCCAGCAGTCTGGTGGGCTACGAGCAATACTTC.

The chain carries TRBV27 and TRBJ2-7; 9 bases match TRBD2. The V segment lost 7 bases and the J segment 4 bases; nucleotides outside the gene matches: 5. This CDR3 comprises 13 residues. Germline loops: CDR1 MNHEY, CDR2 SMNVEV (reference sequence). The CDR3 is CASISAGGYEQYF. The CDR3 region has the DNA TGTGCCAGCATCTCGGCGGGAGGGTACGAGCAGTACTTC.

V and J are TRBV5-1 and TRBJ2-3; TRBD2 is a possible D gene (5 bases). From germline, CDR1 is SGHRS and CDR2 YFSETQ. CDR3 length: 15 residues. V was cut by 4 bases and J by 1 base, with 13 bases left in between. CDR3 sequence reads: CASSRKERRTDTQYF. The CDR3 nucleotides read TGCGCCAGCAGCCGGAAGGAGCGGCGCACAGATACGCAGTATTTT. The full variable domain, completed using reference TRBV5-1 and TRBJ2-3, is KAGVTQTPRYLIKTRGQQVTLSCSPISGHRSVSWYQQTPGQGLQFLFEYFSETQRNKGNFPGRFSGRQFSNSRSEMNVSTLELGDSALYLCASSRKERRTDTQYFGPGTRLTVL.

This clone was seen once. The chain joins TRBV5-8 to TRBJ1-3; D call uncertain. V gave up 2 bases and J gave up 2 bases, with 14 bases separating them. Per the germline V gene, CDR1 is SGHTS and CDR2 is YDEGEE. CDR3 length equals 16 residues. The CDR3 reads CASSLELLLTGNTIYF. As DNA, the CDR3 is TGTGCCAGCAGCTTAGAACTGCTTCTTACTGGAAACACCATATATTTT.

This chain joins TRBV9 and TRBJ2-2, with 11 bases lining up with TRBD2. Germline V gene sequence: CDR1 SGDLS, CDR2 YYNGEE. The CDR3 covers 15 residues. J lost 4 bases, V lost 3 bases, and 2 bases had no gene match. The CDR3 protein is CASSGSGRVTGELFF. The CDR3 coding sequence is TGTGCCAGCAGCGGTAGCGGGAGGGTCACCGGGGAGCTGTTTTTT. Filled out from reference TRBV9 and TRBJ2-2, the complete variable domain reads DSGVTQTPKHLITATGQRVTLRCSPRSGDLSVYWYQQSLDQGLQFLIQYYNGEERAKGNILERFSAQQFPDLHSELNLSSLELGDSALYFCASSGSGRVTGELFFGEGSRLTVL.

The chain has TRBV5-1 and TRBJ1-6; TRBD1 aligns across 8 bases. CDR3 length equals 17 residues. Germline V lookup: CDR1 SGHRS, CDR2 YFSETQ. Trimming cost V 3 bases and J 7 bases; bases outside gene matches: 12. For the CDR3, the DNA is TGCGCCAGCAGCTGGGTTTCAAGTGGACAGGGAAATTCACCCCTCCACTTT. Translation gives CASSWVSSGQGNSPLHF.

The V and J genes are TRBV19 and TRBJ2-3, with 12 bases that match TRBD2. Trimming removed 5 bases from V and 3 bases from J; junction bases left unmatched: 3. CDR1 is LNHDA and CDR2 is SQIVND in the germline V gene (reference sequence). This CDR3 region has 15 residues. DNA for the CDR3: TGTGCCAGTAGTGGACTAGCGGGGACTACAGATACGCAGTATTTT. Its translation: CASSGLAGTTDTQYF.

The rearrangement joins TRBV9 to TRBJ2-5; TRBD2 aligns across 10 bases. The CDR3 extends over 17 amino acids. Germline lookup yields CDR1 SGDLS and CDR2 YYNGEE. Unmatched junction bases numbered 8, after V lost 0 bases and J lost 3 bases. In nucleotides, the CDR3 is TGTGCCAGCAGCGTAGGTGCCCGCGGACTAGCGGAAGAGACCCAGTACTTC. Translating it yields CASSVGARGLAEETQYF.